The T cell receptor beta chain under discussion was sequenced for a study of blood T cell repertoires in COVID-19 (TCRdb year 2020). General notes on the study: Collaborator samples came from the United States, Italy and Spain and covered acute and convalescent phases of COVID-19. The material from the prospective study consisted of cDNA or gDNA derived from T cells, B-cell-depleted T cells, or PBMCs. The dataset comprised deeply sampled blood TCRbeta repertoires from subjects exposed to, actively infected with, or recovered from COVID-19. The repertoires were made available in a free public database intended to serve as a resource for research on the immune response to SARS-CoV-2. The samples were drawn from the first 160 participants of the ongoing ImmuneRACE study and from roughly 1,300 subjects provided by 6 global collaborators. Sample metadata almost always included a de-identified subject ID, COVID-19 status, age in years and sex. Where available, HLA class I and class II types were obtained from metadata supplied by the sample provider rather than from assay-based typing.

Here is what the overall study found, with its caveats: Clinical and demographic metadata were provided uncurated, with the amount varying by source and participant.

The immunoSEQ Assay, a bias-controlled multiplex PCR, was used to amplify TCRbeta CDR3 regions from genomic DNA. The published analysis was carried out like this. Within the assay, amplification of reference gene primers was used to estimate how many nucleated cells each sample contained. To quantify the absolute abundance of each unique TCRbeta CDR3 rearrangement, sequence reads were collapsed and filtered. For each sample, productive Simpson clonality was calculated as the square root of Simpson's diversity index over productive rearrangements. TCRdb retrieved this table from immuneACCESS and kept in-frame rearrangements only. Not all clones are present; in checked studies, unresolved V genes account for under half, and no reason is known for the remainder. The V and J calls and clone size were taken over from that table, and D and trimming were inferred from the DNA. For this sample the table gives some 180,000 clones, of which about 81% were detected only once. The ten largest clones represent approximately 8.1% of the sample.

From the germline V gene (reference sequence), CDR1 is LGHDT and CDR2 is YNNKEL. V drops 1 base and J drops 0 bases, leaving 13 bases in between. From its cysteine to its phenylalanine, the CDR3 spans 17 amino acids. Just CDR3 DNA is preserved here, 51 bases in frame from base 1. At one collaborating source in Seattle, patients were enrolled during active infection and were followed longitudinally through the course of disease. Whole blood was collected in K2EDTA tubes by collaborating institutions according to the institutions' own protocols. For TCRbeta analysis, collaborator samples were shipped as frozen whole blood, as isolated PBMCs, or as DNA extracted from either sample type. About this clone itself: Its antigen is still unknown. No clone much larger than this one lies a single base away; base qualities are absent.

This sequence originates from an older woman with COVID-19, enrolled during active disease. The sample consisted of peripheral blood. The V gene is TRBV3-1 (or the pseudogene TRBV3-2) and the J gene is TRBJ1-3, with TRBD1 as a weak D call on 6 bases. The DNA reads TGTGCCAGCAGCCAAGGTGGGGGCCACTTCTCTGGAAACACCATATATTTT. It codes for CASSQGGGHFSGNTIYF.